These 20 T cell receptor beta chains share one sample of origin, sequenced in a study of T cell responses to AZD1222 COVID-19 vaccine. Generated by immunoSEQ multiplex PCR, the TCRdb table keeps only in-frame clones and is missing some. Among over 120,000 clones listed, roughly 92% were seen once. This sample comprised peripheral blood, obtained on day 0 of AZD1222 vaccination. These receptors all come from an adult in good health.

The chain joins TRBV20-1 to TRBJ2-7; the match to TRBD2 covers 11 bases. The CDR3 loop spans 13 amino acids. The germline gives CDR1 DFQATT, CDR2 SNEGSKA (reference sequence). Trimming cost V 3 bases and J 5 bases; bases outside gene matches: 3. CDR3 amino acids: CSASLAGGDEQYF. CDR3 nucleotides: TGCAGTGCTAGTCTAGCGGGGGGCGACGAGCAGTACTTC.

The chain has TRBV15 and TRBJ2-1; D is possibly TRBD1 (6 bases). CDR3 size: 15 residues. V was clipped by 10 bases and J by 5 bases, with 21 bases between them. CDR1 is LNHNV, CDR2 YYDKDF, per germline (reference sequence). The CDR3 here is CAIRRSFGQHNEQFF. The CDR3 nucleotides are TGTGCCATCAGGCGGTCTTTCGGACAGCACAATGAGCAGTTCTTC.

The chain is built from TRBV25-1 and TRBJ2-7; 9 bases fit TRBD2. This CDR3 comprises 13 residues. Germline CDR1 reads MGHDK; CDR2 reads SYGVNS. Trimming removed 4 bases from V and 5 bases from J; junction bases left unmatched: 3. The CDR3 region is CASSVTSGHEQYF. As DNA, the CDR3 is TGTGCCAGCAGTGTGACTAGCGGTCACGAGCAGTACTTC.

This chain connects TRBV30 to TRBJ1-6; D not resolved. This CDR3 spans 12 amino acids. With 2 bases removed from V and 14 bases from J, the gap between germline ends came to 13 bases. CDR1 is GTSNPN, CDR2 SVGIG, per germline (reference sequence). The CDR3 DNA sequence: TGTGCCTGGAGTCGTGAATCTGGGGCCCTCCACTTT. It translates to CAWSRESGALHF.

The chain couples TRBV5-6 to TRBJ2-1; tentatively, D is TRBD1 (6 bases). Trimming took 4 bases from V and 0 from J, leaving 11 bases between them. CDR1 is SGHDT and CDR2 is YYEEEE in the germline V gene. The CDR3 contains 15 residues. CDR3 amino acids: CASSLGQSSYNEQFF. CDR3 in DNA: TGTGCCAGCAGCCTCGGACAGAGCTCCTACAATGAGCAGTTCTTC.

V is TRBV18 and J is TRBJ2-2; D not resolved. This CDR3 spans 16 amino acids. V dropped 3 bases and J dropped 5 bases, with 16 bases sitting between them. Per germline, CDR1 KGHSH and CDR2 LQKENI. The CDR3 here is CASSPMLAARTGELFF. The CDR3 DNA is TGTGCCAGCTCACCTATGCTGGCCGCAAGAACCGGGGAGCTGTTTTTT.

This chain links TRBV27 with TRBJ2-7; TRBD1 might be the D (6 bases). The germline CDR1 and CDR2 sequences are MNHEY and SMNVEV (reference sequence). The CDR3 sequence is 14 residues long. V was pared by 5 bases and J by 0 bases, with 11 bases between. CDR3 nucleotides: TGTGCCAGCAGTCCGAGGACAGACTCCTACGAGCAGTACTTC. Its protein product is CASSPRTDSYEQYF.

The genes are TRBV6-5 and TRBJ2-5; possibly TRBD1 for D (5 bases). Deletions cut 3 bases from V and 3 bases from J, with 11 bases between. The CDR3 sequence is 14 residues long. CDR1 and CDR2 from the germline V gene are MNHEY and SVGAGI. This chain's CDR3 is CASSYSDRKETQYF. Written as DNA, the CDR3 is TGTGCCAGCAGTTATTCCGACAGAAAAGAGACCCAGTACTTC.

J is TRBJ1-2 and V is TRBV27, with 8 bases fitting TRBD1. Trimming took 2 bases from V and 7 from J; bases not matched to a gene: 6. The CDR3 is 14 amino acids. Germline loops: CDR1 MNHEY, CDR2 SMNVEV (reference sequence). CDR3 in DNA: TGTGCCAGCAGTTTAAACAGGGGGTTGGGTGGCTACACCTTC. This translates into CASSLNRGLGGYTF.

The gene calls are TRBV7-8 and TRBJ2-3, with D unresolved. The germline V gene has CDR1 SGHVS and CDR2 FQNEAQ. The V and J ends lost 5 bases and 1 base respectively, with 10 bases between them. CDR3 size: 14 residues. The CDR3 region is CASSPNRGTDTQYF. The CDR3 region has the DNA TGTGCCAGCAGCCCGAATCGGGGCACAGATACGCAGTATTTT.

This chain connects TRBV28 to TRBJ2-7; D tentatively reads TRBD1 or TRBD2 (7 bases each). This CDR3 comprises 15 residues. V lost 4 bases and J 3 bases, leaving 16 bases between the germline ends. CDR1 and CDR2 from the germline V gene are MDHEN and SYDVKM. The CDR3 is CASSSGGEEIYEQYF. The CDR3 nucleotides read TGTGCCAGCAGTTCAGGGGGGGAGGAGATCTACGAGCAGTACTTC.

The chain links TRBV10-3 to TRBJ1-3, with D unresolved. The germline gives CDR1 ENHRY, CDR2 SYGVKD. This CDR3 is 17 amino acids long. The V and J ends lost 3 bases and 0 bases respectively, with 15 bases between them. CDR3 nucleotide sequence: TGTGCCATCAGTGAAGTTCAAGAACCCAGCTCTGGAAACACCATATATTTT. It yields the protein CAISEVQEPSSGNTIYF.

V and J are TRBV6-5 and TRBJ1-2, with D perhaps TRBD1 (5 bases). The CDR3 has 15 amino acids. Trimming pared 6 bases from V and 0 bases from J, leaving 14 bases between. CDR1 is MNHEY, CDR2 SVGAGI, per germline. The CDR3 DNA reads TGTGCCAGCAGGAAGGTGGCGGGGGCTAACTATGGCTACACCTTC. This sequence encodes CASRKVAGANYGYTF.

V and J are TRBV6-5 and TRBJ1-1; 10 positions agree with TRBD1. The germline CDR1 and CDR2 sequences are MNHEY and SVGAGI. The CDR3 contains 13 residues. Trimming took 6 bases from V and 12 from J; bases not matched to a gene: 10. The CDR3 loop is CASRRRGQGRTFF. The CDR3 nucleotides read TGTGCCAGCAGAAGAAGGGGACAGGGGCGGACTTTCTTT.

CDR3 nucleotides: TGTGCCACCAGTGATGGCAATCAGCCCCAGCATTTT. It codes for CATSDGNQPQHF. The genes are TRBV24-1 and TRBJ1-5; no firm D call. V was shortened by 3 bases and J by 2 bases, with 1 base between the two germline ends. Germline V CDR1 and CDR2: KGHDR, SFDVKD. The CDR3 runs 12 residues.

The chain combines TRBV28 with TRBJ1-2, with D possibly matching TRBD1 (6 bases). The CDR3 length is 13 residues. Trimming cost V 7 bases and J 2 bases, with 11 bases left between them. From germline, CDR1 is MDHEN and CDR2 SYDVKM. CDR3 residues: CASIRGGNYGYTF. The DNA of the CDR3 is TGTGCCAGCATCAGGGGAGGAAACTATGGCTACACCTTC.

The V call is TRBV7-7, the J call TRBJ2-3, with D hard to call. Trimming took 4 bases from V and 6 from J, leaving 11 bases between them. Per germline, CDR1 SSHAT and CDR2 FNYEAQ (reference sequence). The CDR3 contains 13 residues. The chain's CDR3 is CASSYGARDTQYF. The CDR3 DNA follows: TGTGCCAGCAGCTACGGCGCGAGGGATACGCAGTATTTT.

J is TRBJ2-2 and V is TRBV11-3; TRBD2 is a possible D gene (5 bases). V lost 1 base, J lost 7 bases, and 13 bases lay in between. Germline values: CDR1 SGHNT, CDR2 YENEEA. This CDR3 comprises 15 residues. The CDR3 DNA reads TGTGCCAGCAGCTTAGGCGCAGGCCGGGGCGGGGAGCTGTTTTTT. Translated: CASSLGAGRGGELFF.

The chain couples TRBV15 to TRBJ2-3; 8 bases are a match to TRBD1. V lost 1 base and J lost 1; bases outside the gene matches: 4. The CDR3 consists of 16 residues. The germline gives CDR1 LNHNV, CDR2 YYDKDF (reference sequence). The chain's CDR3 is CATSRVGQGGTDTQYF. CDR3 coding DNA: TGTGCCACCAGCAGAGTCGGACAGGGAGGCACAGATACGCAGTATTTT.

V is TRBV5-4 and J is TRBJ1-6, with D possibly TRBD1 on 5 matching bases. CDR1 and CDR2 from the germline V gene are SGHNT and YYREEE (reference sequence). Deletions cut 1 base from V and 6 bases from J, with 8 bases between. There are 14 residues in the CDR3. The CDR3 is CASSLTGINSPLHF. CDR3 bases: TGTGCCAGCAGCTTGACAGGAATTAATTCACCCCTCCACTTT.